Each of the 31 T cell receptor beta chains below was sequenced from the same sample in a study of cytomegalovirus exposure and HLA in healthy donors. The PCR ran on 60 Vbeta and 13 Jbeta primers. The assay was immunoSEQ multiplex PCR, and TCRdb's table has in-frame clones only and misses some. Counted here are 100,000 to 150,000 clones, around 81% occurring once; the ten biggest clones make up 2.2%. Sequences were obtained from PBMCs. The origin of the receptors is a woman aged 40-49 years in good health and CMV-seronegative.

This sequence joins TRBV11-3 and TRBJ1-1; no reliable D call. The V end was cut by 4 bases, the J end by 5 bases, with 11 bases between. Per germline, CDR1 SGHNT and CDR2 YENEEA. The CDR3 loop spans 13 amino acids. The CDR3 protein is CASSSRRETEAFF. In DNA form, the CDR3 reads TGTGCCAGCAGCTCTAGGAGAGAAACTGAAGCTTTCTTT. The full variable domain, completed using reference TRBV11-3 and TRBJ1-1, is EAGVVQSPRYKIIEKKQPVAFWCNPISGHNTLYWYLQNLGQGPELLIRYENEEAVDDSQLPKDRFSAERLKGVDSTLKIQPAELGDSAVYLCASSSRRETEAFFGQGTRLTVV.

The chain has TRBV30 and TRBJ1-5; possibly TRBD1 for D (5 bases). In germline, CDR1 is GTSNPN, CDR2 SVGIG (reference sequence). The length of the CDR3 is 15 residues. Trimming removed 3 bases at V and 2 bases at J, with 14 bases between. The CDR3 loop reads CAWRPQGFGNQPQHF. The CDR3 bases are TGTGCCTGGAGGCCCCAGGGCTTCGGCAATCAGCCCCAGCATTTT.

This chain connects TRBV5-3 to TRBJ2-3, with 9 nucleotides matching TRBD2. TRBV5-3 is designated an ORF whose function remains uncertain. Trimming took 0 bases from V and 2 from J; bases not matched to a gene: 4. CDR3 length: 16 amino acids. The chain's CDR3 is CARSLVGGGDTDTQYF. CDR3 nucleotides: TGTGCCAGAAGCTTGGTTGGCGGGGGGGACACAGATACGCAGTATTTT.

The chain couples TRBV27 to TRBJ1-2; D unclear. The ends were cut back, 3 bases at V and 2 bases at J, with 7 bases in the middle. This CDR3 region has 13 residues. The germline gives CDR1 MNHEY, CDR2 SMNVEV (reference sequence). CDR3 amino acids: CASSLAENYGYTF. The CDR3 DNA is TGTGCCAGCAGTTTGGCGGAGAACTATGGCTACACCTTC.

This chain uses TRBV7-3 with TRBJ2-1; 12 bases are a match to TRBD2. The CDR3 length is 15 residues. Trimming at V came to 6 bases and at J to 7 bases, leaving 7 bases not matched to a gene. Germline V gene lookup returns CDR1 SGHTA and CDR2 FQGTGA. In DNA form, the CDR3 reads TGTGCCAGCAGAGCTAGCGGGGGGGCCCAGAATGAGCAGTTCTTC. Its translation: CASRASGGAQNEQFF.

The count of this clone is one. The conserved closing phenylalanine or tryptophan is absent in this CDR3, likely reflecting a read error. J is TRBJ2-7 and V is TRBV7-9; maybe TRBD2 (6 bases). Germline V lookup: CDR1 SEHNR, CDR2 FQNEAQ (reference sequence). V shed 3 bases and J shed 2 bases, with 14 bases lying between them. The CDR3 has 15 amino acids. The CDR3 reads CASSLGGRMAYEQYL. DNA of the CDR3: TGTGCCAGCAGCTTGGGGGGACGGATGGCCTACGAGCAGTACCTC.

The chain carries TRBV6-6 and TRBJ1-1; unclear D gene. Between the trimmed V and J ends, which lost 0 bases and 0 bases, there was a span of 11 bases. The CDR3 is 16 residues long. Germline V lookup: CDR1 MNHNY, CDR2 SVGAGI (reference sequence). The chain's CDR3 is CASSYSTTAMNTEAFF. Written as DNA, the CDR3 is TGTGCCAGCAGTTACTCGACCACAGCCATGAACACTGAAGCTTTCTTT.

The J gene is TRBJ1-1, the V gene TRBV7-2; 8 nucleotides match TRBD1. CDR1 and CDR2 (germline): SGHTA, FQGNSA. This CDR3 is built from 13 residues. J was trimmed by 9 bases and V by 4 bases; bases with no gene match: 7. Here the CDR3 DNA reads TGTGCCAGCAGCTCGAGGACAGGGATTAAAGCTTTCTTT. Protein product: CASSSRTGIKAFF. Combining the CDR3 with reference TRBV7-2 and TRBJ1-1 gives the whole variable domain GAGVSQSPSNKVTEKGKDVELRCDPISGHTALYWYRQSLGQGLEFLIYFQGNSAPDKSGLPSDRFSAERTGGSVSTLTIQRTQQEDSAVYLCASSSRTGIKAFFGQGTRLTVV.

The genes are TRBV27 and TRBJ2-7; 9 nucleotides agree with TRBD2. In germline, CDR1 is MNHEY, CDR2 SMNVEV (reference sequence). The CDR3 runs 16 residues. V trimming: 5 bases; J trimming: 2 bases; junction bases outside the gene matches: 10. CDR3 in amino acids: CASSRRTSATPYEQYF. CDR3 DNA: TGTGCCAGCAGTCGCCGGACTAGCGCTACACCCTACGAGCAGTACTTC.

The chain joins TRBV11-2 to TRBJ1-3; D is unresolved. Germline lookup yields CDR1 SGHAT and CDR2 FQNNGV. Trimming took off 1 base at V and 4 bases at J, with 11 bases between the two ends. The CDR3 has 15 amino acids. CDR3 DNA sequence: TGTGCCAGCAGCTTAGCGACATCTGGAGGAAACACCATATATTTT. This sequence encodes CASSLATSGGNTIYF.

The chain employs TRBV11-1 and TRBJ2-2; D gene ambiguous. CDR3 length equals 14 residues. V lost 7 bases to trimming and J lost 0 bases, with 9 bases between them. The V gene's germline CDR1 is SGHAT and CDR2 FQDESV (reference sequence). CDR3 protein: CASTSQANTGELFF. CDR3 bases: TGTGCCAGCACCTCACAAGCGAACACCGGGGAGCTGTTTTTT. The variable domain in full, completed from reference TRBV11-1 and TRBJ2-2, reads EAEVAQSPRYKITEKSQAVAFWCDPISGHATLYWYRQILGQGPELLVQFQDESVVDDSQLPKDRFSAERLKGVDSTLKIQPAELGDSAMYLCASTSQANTGELFFGEGSRLTVL.

This chain uses TRBV11-3 with TRBJ2-1; D gene unclear. The CDR3 length is 14 residues. CDR1 is SGHNT and CDR2 is YENEEA in the germline V gene. The V end lost 5 bases, the J end lost 5 bases, and 13 bases lay between the germline ends. The CDR3 DNA reads TGTGCCAGCAGCCACACGAACAACCACAATGAGCAGTTCTTC. Protein product: CASSHTNNHNEQFF.

This clone came up once. The J gene is TRBJ2-3, the V gene TRBV5-1, with 7 nucleotides matching TRBD2. This CDR3 is built from 15 residues. J gave up 2 bases and V 2 bases, and 5 bases lay outside the gene matches. Looked up from germline, CDR1 is SGHRS and CDR2 is YFSETQ. In DNA, the CDR3 is TGCGCCAGCAGCTTCTTAAGCGGGGACACAGATACGCAGTATTTT. Amino acids: CASSFLSGDTDTQYF. The full variable domain, its missing parts supplied by reference TRBV5-1 and TRBJ2-3, is KAGVTQTPRYLIKTRGQQVTLSCSPISGHRSVSWYQQTPGQGLQFLFEYFSETQRNKGNFPGRFSGRQFSNSRSEMNVSTLELGDSALYLCASSFLSGDTDTQYFGPGTRLTVL.

This clone appeared a few times. This chain uses TRBV14 with TRBJ2-7; 7 nucleotides match TRBD2. The germline CDR1 and CDR2 sequences are SGHDN and FVKESK. This CDR3 comprises 15 residues. Losses at the gene ends were 5 bases for V and 3 bases for J; bases not matched to a gene: 10. The CDR3 here is CASSYFLAELYEQYF. DNA of the CDR3: TGTGCCAGCAGCTACTTTCTAGCGGAGCTCTACGAGCAGTACTTC.

V gene TRBV2 combines with J gene TRBJ1-2, with TRBD1 matching over 10 bases. CDR3 length: 13 residues. V was pared by 6 bases and J by 7 bases, with 5 bases of the junction left unmatched. CDR1 SNHLY and CDR2 FYNNEI come from the germline V gene. The CDR3 DNA follows: TGTGCCAGCAGCGGGACAGGGGTTAGTGGCTACACCTTC. It is translated as CASSGTGVSGYTF.

The chain uses TRBV12-5 and TRBJ1-2; D gene uncertain. Trimming removed 1 base at V and 7 bases at J, with 7 bases between. CDR3 length equals 12 residues. CDR1 and CDR2 (germline): LGHNT, FRNRAP. This CDR3 reads CASGLAPFGYTF. CDR3 bases: TGTGCTAGTGGTTTGGCCCCCTTTGGCTACACCTTC.

The CDR3 spells CASSIEKGRKSNQPQHF. DNA for the CDR3: TGTGCCAGTAGTATCGAAAAGGGGCGGAAAAGCAATCAGCCCCAGCATTTT. This sequence joins TRBV19 and TRBJ1-5; the D gene is possibly TRBD1 (5 bases). This CDR3 spans 17 amino acids. From germline, CDR1 is LNHDA and CDR2 SQIVND (reference sequence). Trimming removed 3 bases from V and 1 base from J, with 16 bases in between.

This chain joins TRBV7-6 and TRBJ1-3; D gene ambiguous. This CDR3 has 17 residues. Trimming stripped 1 base from V and 0 bases from J, with 13 bases between. Germline assignment: CDR1 SGHVS and CDR2 FNYEAQ. Written as DNA, the CDR3 is TGTGCCAGCAGCTTAGACCCCTTGGGCCACTCTGGAAACACCATATATTTT. This sequence encodes CASSLDPLGHSGNTIYF.

The CDR3 sequence: CASRSFRGRDYGYTF. CDR3 sequence (DNA): TGTGCCAGCAGGAGCTTCAGGGGGCGCGACTATGGCTACACCTTC. The V gene is TRBV21-1, the J gene TRBJ1-2; TRBD1 is taken as the D call from the table, unchecked against the DNA. TRBV21-1 is given as a pseudogene. This CDR3 spans 15 amino acids.

This chain links TRBV4-1 with TRBJ2-1; no firm D call. V lost 4 bases and J lost 4, with 5 bases in between. CDR3 length equals 12 residues. The germline gives CDR1 MGHRA, CDR2 YSYEKL. The chain's CDR3 is CASSRQYNEQFF. For the CDR3, the DNA is TGCGCCAGCAGCCGACAATACAATGAGCAGTTCTTC.

J is TRBJ2-5 and V is TRBV28; D is perhaps TRBD2 (5 bases). Germline V gene lookup returns CDR1 MDHEN and CDR2 SYDVKM. V was pared by 6 bases and J by 1 base, with 9 bases between. CDR3 length: 13 residues. DNA of the CDR3: TGTGCCAGCAGAAGCGGACCCCAAGAGACCCAGTACTTC. It specifies CASRSGPQETQYF.

CDR3 bases: TGTGCCAGCTCACACTGGGGACAGCAAGAGACCCAGTACTTC. As protein: CASSHWGQQETQYF. J is TRBJ2-5 and V is TRBV18, with 7 bases aligning to TRBD1. The CDR3 contains 14 residues. The germline CDR1 and CDR2 sequences are KGHSH and LQKENI. V dropped 4 bases and J dropped 2; count of bases not matched to a gene: 4. Supplemented by reference TRBV18 and TRBJ2-5, the full variable domain reads NAGVMQNPRHLVRRRGQEARLRCSPMKGHSHVYWYRQLPEEGLKFMVYLQKENIIDESGMPKERFSAEFPKEGPSILRIQQVVRGDSAAYFCASSHWGQQETQYFGPGTRLLVL.

This clone has only a few counts. The rearrangement uses TRBV6-1 and TRBJ1-1, with unresolved D. V shed 9 bases and J shed 4 bases, with 21 bases lying between them. The germline V gene has CDR1 MNHNS and CDR2 SASEGT. This CDR3 is built from 15 residues. CDR3 residues: CASPGGSRAGTEAFF. The CDR3 DNA sequence: TGTGCCAGTCCAGGAGGGTCAAGGGCGGGCACTGAAGCTTTCTTT.

This clone showed up just once. The chain joins TRBV6-4 to TRBJ2-3, with D unresolved. The ends were cut back, 9 bases at V and 4 bases at J, with 8 bases in the middle. Germline assignment: CDR1 MRHNA and CDR2 SNTAGT. There are 11 residues in the CDR3. The CDR3 sequence: CARRRADTQYF. Here the CDR3 DNA reads TGTGCCAGGCGGCGTGCAGATACGCAGTATTTT.

This clone showed up just once. This chain connects TRBV7-9 to TRBJ1-1, with D maybe TRBD1 (5 bases). The CDR3 consists of 12 residues. Trimming pared 1 base from V and 8 bases from J, leaving 8 bases between. The germline V gene encodes CDR1 SEHNR and CDR2 FQNEAQ (reference sequence). CDR3 nucleotides: TGTGCCAGCAGCTTAGGGCAGGGCGAAGCTTTCTTT. It specifies CASSLGQGEAFF.

V gene TRBV7-3 combines with J gene TRBJ2-1; TRBD1 agrees at 10 bases. Germline V CDR1 and CDR2: SGHTA, FQGTGA. J was trimmed by 6 bases and V by 5 bases; bases with no gene match: 10. The CDR3 has 16 amino acids. The CDR3 reads CASSPTPDRGSNEQFF. CDR3 nucleotides: TGTGCCAGCAGCCCGACCCCGGACAGGGGGTCCAATGAGCAGTTCTTC.

The J gene is TRBJ1-5, the V gene TRBV19; D call uncertain. V lost 8 bases to trimming and J lost 3 bases, with 11 bases between them. CDR1 and CDR2 from the germline V gene are LNHDA and SQIVND (reference sequence). The CDR3 has 13 amino acids. This CDR3 is CASLPESNQPQHF. DNA of the CDR3: TGTGCCAGTTTGCCCGAGTCCAATCAGCCCCAGCATTTT.

This sequence joins TRBV5-1 and TRBJ1-1, with 11 bases matching TRBD1. Trimming took 1 base from V and 4 from J; bases not matched to a gene: 6. This CDR3 spans 16 amino acids. In germline, CDR1 is SGHRS, CDR2 YFSETQ. The CDR3 DNA sequence: TGCGCCAGCAGCTTGACCGGGACAGGGGGTGGCACTGAAGCTTTCTTT. As protein: CASSLTGTGGGTEAFF.

This clone showed up just once. V usage is TRBV25-1 and J usage is TRBJ2-1, with 7 bases lining up with TRBD2. V was pared by 3 bases and J by 10 bases, with 6 bases of the junction left unmatched. CDR1 and CDR2 (germline): MGHDK, SYGVNS. The CDR3 totals 13 residues. This CDR3 reads CASSDRSSGEQFF. DNA of the CDR3: TGTGCCAGCAGTGACCGCTCTAGCGGCGAGCAGTTCTTC.

The chain links TRBV9 to TRBJ1-6; D is possibly TRBD1 (6 bases). The CDR3 has 17 residues. CDR1 and CDR2 from the germline V gene are SGDLS and YYNGEE. The V end lost 3 bases, the J end lost 9 bases, and 22 bases lay between the germline ends. The CDR3 spells CASSAQIKQGPLSPLHF. CDR3 in DNA: TGTGCCAGCAGCGCCCAAATAAAACAGGGCCCTCTTTCACCCCTCCACTTT.

The rearrangement uses TRBV29-1 and TRBJ1-2; possibly TRBD1 for D (6 bases). The CDR3 is 14 amino acids. The V gene lost 3 bases and the J gene lost 4 bases, with 15 bases spanning the gap. Germline V lookup: CDR1 SQVTM, CDR2 ANQGSEA. CDR3 DNA sequence: TGCAGCGTTGAGAACAGGGAATCGGGCTATGGCTACACCTTC. Its translation is CSVENRESGYGYTF.